This paragraph reports one T cell receptor (beta chain). Donors comprised healthy HIV-negative adults lacking recent acute infections or vaccinations. Every donor was a Caucasian adult from Nashville, Tennessee. The data belong to a study of shared clonotypes between healthy human individuals. Overall study: With ages of 18 to 49, the donors were two women and a few men.

TCRdb's copy holds only in-frame clones and misses some; the assay was immunoSEQ multiplex PCR. The sample has a few hundred thousand clones; around 80% are singletons. This CDR3 contains 20 residues. The germline CDR1 and CDR2 sequences are MRHNA and SNTAGT. V was pared by 0 bases and J by 0 bases, with 18 bases between. The sample was PBMCs. The TCR comes from a woman aged 40 to 49 in good health. Some clones in this sample may be carry-over from other donors' samples. This chain uses TRBV6-4 with TRBJ2-6, with D perhaps given as TRBD1 or TRBD2 (5 bases each). For the CDR3, the DNA is TGTGCCAGCAGTGACTCGATCCTGGGGGATTCCCCCTCTGGGGCCAACGTCCTGACTTTC. It encodes CASSDSILGDSPSGANVLTF.